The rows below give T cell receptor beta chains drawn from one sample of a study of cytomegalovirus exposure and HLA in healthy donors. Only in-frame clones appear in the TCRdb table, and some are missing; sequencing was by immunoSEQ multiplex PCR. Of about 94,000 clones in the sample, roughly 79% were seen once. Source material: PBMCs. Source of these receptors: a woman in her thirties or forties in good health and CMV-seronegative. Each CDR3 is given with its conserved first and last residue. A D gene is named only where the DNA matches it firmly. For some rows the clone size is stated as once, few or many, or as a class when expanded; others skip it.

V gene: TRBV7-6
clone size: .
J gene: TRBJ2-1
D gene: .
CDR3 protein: CASSLGASGDNEQFF
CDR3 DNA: TGTGCCAGCAGCTTAGGCGCGTCGGGGGACAATGAGCAGTTCTTC

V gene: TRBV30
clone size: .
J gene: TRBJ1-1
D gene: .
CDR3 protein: CAWSDIQGRETEAFF
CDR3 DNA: TGTGCCTGGAGTGACATACAGGGTCGAGAGACTGAAGCTTTCTTT

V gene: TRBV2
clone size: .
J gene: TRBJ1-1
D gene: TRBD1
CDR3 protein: CASRLSGGNTEAFF
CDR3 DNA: TGTGCCAGCAGACTATCAGGGGGCAACACTGAAGCTTTCTTT

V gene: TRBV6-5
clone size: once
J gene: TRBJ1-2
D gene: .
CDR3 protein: CASATEGKNYGYTF
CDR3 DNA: TGTGCCAGCGCAACTGAGGGCAAAAACTATGGCTACACCTTC

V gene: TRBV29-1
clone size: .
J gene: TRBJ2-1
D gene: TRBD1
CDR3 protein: CSVEERQGFSEQFF
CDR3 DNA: TGCAGCGTTGAAGAACGACAGGGGTTCAGTGAGCAGTTCTTC

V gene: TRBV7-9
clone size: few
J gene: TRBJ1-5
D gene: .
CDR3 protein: CASSLADTDNQPQHF
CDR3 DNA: TGTGCCAGCAGCTTAGCGGACACCGATAATCAGCCCCAGCATTTT

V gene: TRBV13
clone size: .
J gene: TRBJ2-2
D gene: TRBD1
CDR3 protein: CASSTGGDSLTGELFF
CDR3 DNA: TGTGCCAGCAGCACAGGTGGGGACAGTCTCACCGGGGAGCTGTTTTTT

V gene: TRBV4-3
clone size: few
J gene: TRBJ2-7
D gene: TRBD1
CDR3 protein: CASSQDGTGFSEQYF
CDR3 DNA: TGCGCCAGCAGCCAAGACGGGACAGGGTTCTCCGAGCAGTACTTC

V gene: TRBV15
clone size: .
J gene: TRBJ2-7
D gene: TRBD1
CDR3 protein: CATSRDRGGGREQYF
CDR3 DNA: TGTGCCACCAGCAGAGATCGAGGGGGCGGTCGGGAGCAGTACTTC

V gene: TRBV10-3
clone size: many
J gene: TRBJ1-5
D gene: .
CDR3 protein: CAISESQYNQPQHF
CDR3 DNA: TGTGCCATCAGTGAGTCGCAGTACAATCAGCCCCAGCATTTT

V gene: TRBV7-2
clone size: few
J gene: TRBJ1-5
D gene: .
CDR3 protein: CASSFRRGQPQHF
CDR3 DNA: TGTGCCAGCAGCTTTAGGCGGGGGCAGCCCCAGCATTTT

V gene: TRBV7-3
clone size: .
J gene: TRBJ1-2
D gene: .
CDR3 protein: CASSLRQGGVYTF
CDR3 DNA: TGTGCCAGCAGCTTACGGCAGGGAGGGGTCTACACCTTC

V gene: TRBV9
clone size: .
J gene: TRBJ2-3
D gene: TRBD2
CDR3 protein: CASSGGGADTQYF
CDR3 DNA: TGTGCCAGCAGCGGGGGGGGTGCAGATACGCAGTATTTT

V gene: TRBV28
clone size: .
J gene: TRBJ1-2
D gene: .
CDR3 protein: CASSLGPVAQVGGYTF
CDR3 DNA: TGTGCCAGCAGTTTAGGGCCAGTGGCGCAAGTGGGTGGCTACACCTTC

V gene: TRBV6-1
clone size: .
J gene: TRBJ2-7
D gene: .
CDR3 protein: CASNPPGSYEQYF
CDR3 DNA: TGTGCCAGCAATCCTCCGGGGAGCTACGAGCAGTACTTC